This T cell receptor beta chain derives from a study of graft-versus-host responses after intestinal transplantation. For the study at large: The recipients all started with anti-thymocyte globulin induction and then took tacrolimus and steroids for about 3 years. General study points: High graft-versus-host to host-versus-graft clonal ratios were seen in allografts of patients with graft-donor T cell macrochimerism. GvH clones occurred in recipient marrow; some first appeared in ileum or blood.

The table came from immunoSEQ multiplex PCR; TCRdb's copy has only in-frame clones and leaves some out. The data hold about 40,000 clones, with roughly nine tenths observed a single time. The CDR3 has 14 amino acids. V lost 8 bases, J lost 2 bases, and 16 bases lay in between. On this clone itself: The antigen remains unidentified.

Sequenced here: PBMCs, sampled approximately 320 days after intestinal transplant. The chain has TRBV6-7 and TRBJ2-7; the D gene is possibly TRBD2 (8 bases). TRBV6-7 falls under the ORF class, with uncertain function. This clonotype was sampled from a human patient who received an intestinal transplant, so some T cells may come from the graft donor. CDR3 region: CASPGGQGAYEQYF. In DNA, the CDR3 is TGTGCCAGCCCGGGGGGGCAGGGGGCCTACGAGCAGTACTTC.